These T cell receptor beta chains were read from a single sample in a study of early T cells in non-severe SARS-CoV-2 infection. One entry per CDR3 protein, called by TCRdb with MiXCR from the 5' RACE reads. The sample holds 45,000 to 60,000 distinct CDR3 sequences, around 8.5% seen once. Specimen: whole blood. The receptors were gathered from an adult who was a healthcare worker with PCR-confirmed SARS-CoV-2 infection or an uninfected control (not recorded which). CDR3s include the opening cysteine and the closing phenylalanine or tryptophan. Fields, in order: D gene, V gene, clone size, J gene, CDR3 DNA, CDR3 protein. A D gene is named only where the DNA matches it firmly. Clone sizes are given selectively: once, few, many, or a class where the clone is expanded.

>TRBD2|TRBV4-1|few|TRBJ2-7
TGCGCCAGCAGCGCACTAGCGGGGGAATTCTACGAGCAGTACTTC
CASSALAGEFYEQYF
>TRBD1|TRBV27|many|TRBJ2-6
TGTGCCAGCTCAACAGGGGACAGGGGGCGCCTTGGGGCCAACGTCCTGACTTTC
CASSTGDRGRLGANVLTF
>NA|TRBV6-2/TRBV6-3|few|TRBJ1-2
TGTGCCAGCAGGCCGGACAATTCCTATGGCTACACCTTC
CASRPDNSYGYTF
>NA|TRBV2|many|TRBJ2-7
TGTGCCAGCAGTGAGATGGGAAGGGGCGAGCAGTACTTC
CASSEMGRGEQYF
>TRBD1|TRBV15|many|TRBJ1-4
TGTGCCACCAGCAGGGGGGACAGGGTGAATGAAAAACTGTTTTTT
CATSRGDRVNEKLFF
>NA|TRBV14|many|TRBJ2-1
TGTGCCAGCAGCCAAGATTGGGACAATGAGCAGTTCTTC
CASSQDWDNEQFF
>NA|TRBV7-9|many|TRBJ1-2
TGTGCCAGCAGCTCCTTTGGTTTAGGGGCCAGGAACTATGGCTACACCTTC
CASSSFGLGARNYGYTF
>NA|TRBV3-1|NA|TRBJ1-2
TGTGCCAGCAGCCAGGATGAGACAGGCCGACACTATGGCTACACCTTC
CASSQDETGRHYGYTF
>NA|TRBV11-2|few|TRBJ2-2
TGTGCCAGCAGCTTAAACATGCTGAACACCGGGGAGCTGTTTTTT
CASSLNMLNTGELFF
>NA|TRBV12-5|many|TRBJ1-1
TGTGCTAGTGGTTTCCCAGTGAACACTGAAGCTTTCTTT
CASGFPVNTEAFF
>TRBD2|TRBV6-2/TRBV6-3|few|TRBJ2-5
TGTGCCGGACGTCGGACTAGCGGGGCAGAGACCCAGTACTTC
CAGRRTSGAETQYF
>TRBD1|TRBV7-8|many|TRBJ1-5
TGTGCCAGCAGCCCCCGGACAGGGCGGGATCAGCCCCAGCATTTT
CASSPRTGRDQPQHF
>NA|TRBV7-8|many|TRBJ2-7
TGTGCCAGCAGCCCCGGGACGTTATCTGGGGAGCAGTACTTC
CASSPGTLSGEQYF
>NA|TRBV12-3/TRBV12-4|few|TRBJ1-1
TGTGCCAGCAGTTTTTTGACGGCCGCGGGAGCTTTCTTT
CASSFLTAAGAFF
>NA|TRBV12-3/TRBV12-4|many|TRBJ2-5
TGTGCCAGCATCCCTAGCAGGGAGACCCAGTACTTC
CASIPSRETQYF
>NA|TRBV7-6|many|TRBJ1-1
TGTGCCAGCAGCCCTACCCCAAAGAGGAACACTGAAGCTTTCTTT
CASSPTPKRNTEAFF
>TRBD1|TRBV12-3/TRBV12-4|NA|TRBJ1-1
TGTGCCAGCAGTTTCGGTGCAGGGGGCTCAGTGGGGACTGAAGCTTTCTTT
CASSFGAGGSVGTEAFF
>NA|TRBV10-3|many|TRBJ2-3
TGTGCCATCAGTGAGGACTTAGGAATAGATACGCAGTATTTT
CAISEDLGIDTQYF
>NA|TRBV19|few|TRBJ2-2
TGTGCCAGTAGTATCTCGGCGGGGAACACCGGGGAGCTGTTTTTT
CASSISAGNTGELFF
>TRBD1|TRBV4-1|NA|TRBJ1-5
TGCGCCAGCAGCCAAGTTCCCGGGACAGGGAATCAGCCCCAGCATTTT
CASSQVPGTGNQPQHF
>NA|TRBV28|many|TRBJ2-6
TGTGCCAGCAGTAACCCGGTAGGGGTAAGCTCTGGGGCCAACGTCCTGACTTTC
CASSNPVGVSSGANVLTF
>NA|TRBV5-4|many|TRBJ2-7
TGTGCCAGCAGCCCGGGGCCGCAAAGCTCCTACGAGCAGTACTTC
CASSPGPQSSYEQYF
>NA|TRBV7-2|NA|TRBJ2-7
TGTGCCAGCAGCTTACTTGTCGGAGAGCAGTACTTC
CASSLLVGEQYF
>NA|TRBV5-1|few|TRBJ2-3
TGCGCCAGCAGCTTGGGCCCCGCTGATACGCAGTATTTT
CASSLGPADTQYF
>NA|TRBV27|NA|TRBJ2-2
TGTGCCGGACGGGTCGGTATGGGCAGGCAAAACACCGGGGAGCTGTTTTTT
CAGRVGMGRQNTGELFF
>TRBD2|TRBV3-1|NA|TRBJ2-5
TGTGCCAGCAGCCAAGATCTAACTAGCGGGGGTGAGACCCAGTACTTC
CASSQDLTSGGETQYF
>NA|TRBV12-3/TRBV12-4|few|TRBJ1-1
TGTGCCAGCAGTTTAGCGGTGGGCATCACTGAAGCTTTCTTT
CASSLAVGITEAFF
>NA|TRBV12-3/TRBV12-4|few|TRBJ2-1
TGTGCCAGTCTCCGAGCTCGGGGTGATGAGCAGTTCTTC
CASLRARGDEQFF
>NA|TRBV6-1|NA|TRBJ1-5
TGTGCCACCCGGGTAGGGGCGGGCAATCAGCCCCAGCATTTT
CATRVGAGNQPQHF
>NA|TRBV14|many|TRBJ2-7
TGTGCCAGCAGCCATGGGGGACGCCGCTACGAGCAGTACTTC
CASSHGGRRYEQYF
>TRBD1|TRBV12-3/TRBV12-4|NA|TRBJ1-4
TGTGCCAGCAGTTTATCCGGGACAGGGGGCGAAAAACTGTTTTTT
CASSLSGTGGEKLFF